This TCR beta chain derives from a study of CD8+ T cells in alopecia areata. General observations from the study: Compared with mice, patients displayed less clear TCR sharing, possibly for HLA-related reasons. During tofacitinib treatment, many expanded lesional clones remained in scalp and blood.

cDNA reverse transcribed from extracted RNA served as the sequencing template. The assay was immunoSEQ multiplex PCR, and TCRdb's table has in-frame clones only and misses some. Of roughly 46,000 clones listed, roughly two thirds are singletons. Indicated treatment: oral pan-JAK inhibitor, 5-10 mg twice daily. Germline V gives CDR1 SGHRS, CDR2 YFSETQ. CDR3 length equals 13 residues. Trimming cost V 0 bases and J 6 bases, with 8 bases left between them. Comment on this clone: Its antigen remains unidentified.

This TCR was sampled from a human donor with alopecia areata. The chain uses TRBV5-1 and TRBJ2-3; D is possibly TRBD1 (5 bases). The sequencing used CD8+ T cells sorted from blood, collected at week 4, from a patient treated with tofacitinib. In DNA, the CDR3 is TGCGCCAGCAGCTTGGTGACAGCTGATACGCAGTATTTT. Residues: CASSLVTADTQYF. The entire variable domain, with the rest obtained from reference TRBV5-1 and TRBJ2-3, is as follows: KAGVTQTPRYLIKTRGQQVTLSCSPISGHRSVSWYQQTPGQGLQFLFEYFSETQRNKGNFPGRFSGRQFSNSRSEMNVSTLELGDSALYLCASSLVTADTQYFGPGTRLTVL.